The 14 T cell receptor beta chains below all came from one sample that was sequenced in a study of blood T cell repertoires in COVID-19. Using immunoSEQ multiplex PCR, the repertoire was profiled, and TCRdb retains in-frame clones only, with some absent. The sample consists of about 220,000 clones, around 85% of them appearing once. The sample was peripheral blood. Receptors were obtained from a human donor in a cohort sampled during active COVID-19.

CDR3 protein: CASGGDEQFF. CDR3 in DNA: TGCGCCAGCGGAGGGGATGAGCAGTTCTTC. J is TRBJ2-1 and V is TRBV23-1, with D maybe TRBD2 (6 bases). TRBV23-1 is placed among ORFs of uncertain function. V lost 8 bases to trimming and J lost 8 bases, with 7 bases between them. The CDR3 consists of 10 residues.

This chain joins TRBV4-1 and TRBJ2-2; no firm D call. This CDR3 spans 15 amino acids. Trimming shortened V by 3 bases and J by 0 bases, and 8 bases separated the two germline ends. Germline V CDR1 and CDR2: MGHRA, YSYEKL. The DNA of the CDR3 is TGCGCCAGCAGCCACTCGCAGACGAACACCGGGGAGCTGTTTTTT. This gives the protein CASSHSQTNTGELFF.

V usage is TRBV5-1 and J usage is TRBJ1-6; 10 bases fit TRBD1. The CDR3 extends over 13 amino acids. Trimming removed 8 bases from V and 7 bases from J; junction bases left unmatched: 3. Germline loops: CDR1 SGHRS, CDR2 YFSETQ. CDR3 amino acids: CASGQGGNSPLHF. The CDR3 DNA follows: TGCGCCAGTGGACAGGGGGGAAATTCACCCCTCCACTTT.

The rearrangement links TRBV28 to TRBJ1-4; tentatively, D is TRBD1 (5 bases). Germline CDR1 is MDHEN and CDR2 is SYDVKM. Trimming cost V 7 bases and J 7 bases, with 13 bases left between them. The CDR3 covers 13 residues. CDR3 residues: CASTDRGSEKLFF. The CDR3 bases are TGTGCCAGCACAGACAGAGGAAGTGAAAAACTGTTTTTT.

The gene calls are TRBV5-1 and TRBJ2-3, with unresolved D. Between the trimmed V and J ends, which lost 7 bases and 4 bases, there was a span of 10 bases. The length of the CDR3 is 12 residues. Germline lookup yields CDR1 SGHRS and CDR2 YFSETQ. The CDR3 coding sequence is TGCGCCAGCGCCGAGACACCAGATACGCAGTATTTT. As protein: CASAETPDTQYF.

This clone was recorded only once. This chain connects TRBV5-1 to TRBJ2-7; 11 bases match TRBD2. Per germline, CDR1 SGHRS and CDR2 YFSETQ. Trimming removed 6 bases from V and 2 bases from J; junction bases left unmatched: 7. The CDR3 spans 15 residues. The CDR3 DNA follows: TGCGCCAGCACCCTACTAGCGGGGGCGACCTACGAGCAGTACTTC. It specifies CASTLLAGATYEQYF. Together with reference TRBV5-1 and TRBJ2-7, the CDR3 gives the full variable domain: KAGVTQTPRYLIKTRGQQVTLSCSPISGHRSVSWYQQTPGQGLQFLFEYFSETQRNKGNFPGRFSGRQFSNSRSEMNVSTLELGDSALYLCASTLLAGATYEQYFGPGTRLTVT.

V and J are TRBV28 and TRBJ2-7; D is unresolved. This CDR3 is built from 13 residues. The V and J ends lost 1 base and 3 bases respectively, with 7 bases between them. CDR1 is MDHEN and CDR2 is SYDVKM in the germline V gene. As DNA, the CDR3 is TGTGCCAGCAGTTTATCTTTCTTCTACGAGCAGTACTTC. This sequence encodes CASSLSFFYEQYF.

This chain joins TRBV11-2 and TRBJ2-3; 10 bases fit TRBD1. V lost 7 bases, J lost 3 bases, and 4 bases stayed unmatched. CDR1 is SGHAT and CDR2 is FQNNGV in the germline V gene. The CDR3 spans 14 residues. The DNA of the CDR3 is TGTGCCAGCACCCGGACAGGGGGGACAGATACGCAGTATTTT. It encodes CASTRTGGTDTQYF.

The chain joins TRBV4-1 to TRBJ1-2; D perhaps matches TRBD1 (5 bases). Germline CDR1 and CDR2: MGHRA and YSYEKL. The CDR3 loop spans 16 amino acids. The germline V and J ends were trimmed by 0 bases and 1 base, with 12 bases remaining between them. CDR3 amino acids: CASSQDRGRGNYGYTF. The DNA of the CDR3 is TGCGCCAGCAGCCAAGATCGGGGGAGAGGTAACTATGGCTACACCTTC.

The chain couples TRBV28 to TRBJ2-7, with 9 positions matching TRBD1. The V and J ends lost 6 bases and 5 bases, in that order; junction bases with no gene match: 11. CDR1 and CDR2 from the germline V gene are MDHEN and SYDVKM. This CDR3 region has 15 residues. The CDR3 is CASRVTRDRVNEQYF. DNA of the CDR3: TGTGCCAGCAGGGTGACCCGGGACAGGGTAAACGAGCAGTACTTC.

This sequence joins TRBV27 and TRBJ1-6; TRBD1 matches at 12 bases. The V segment lost 5 bases and the J segment 9 bases; nucleotides outside the gene matches: 11. There are 17 residues in the CDR3. Germline loops: CDR1 MNHEY, CDR2 SMNVEV (reference sequence). In nucleotides, the CDR3 is TGTGCCAGCAGTCCAACAGGGACAGGGGGCATGGGTTCACCCCTCCACTTT. Translated: CASSPTGTGGMGSPLHF.

This chain uses TRBV5-1 with TRBJ2-5; 10 nucleotides align to TRBD2. The CDR3 totals 15 residues. Germline lookup yields CDR1 SGHRS and CDR2 YFSETQ. J gave up 4 bases and V 5 bases, and 8 bases lay outside the gene matches. Written as DNA, the CDR3 is TGCGCCAGCAGTCGGGCTAGCGGGAGTAGAGAGACCCAGTACTTC. Amino acid sequence: CASSRASGSRETQYF. The full variable domain, in which reference TRBV5-1 and TRBJ2-5 provide the parts outside the CDR3, is KAGVTQTPRYLIKTRGQQVTLSCSPISGHRSVSWYQQTPGQGLQFLFEYFSETQRNKGNFPGRFSGRQFSNSRSEMNVSTLELGDSALYLCASSRASGSRETQYFGPGTRLLVL.

This clone occurred once. The rearrangement joins TRBV6-5 to TRBJ2-7; 9 positions match TRBD2. Germline lookup yields CDR1 MNHEY and CDR2 SVGAGI. This CDR3 is built from 16 residues. Germline trimming cut 2 bases from V and 4 bases from J; bases unmatched to any gene: 9. CDR3 loop: CASSYGDSGRGYEQYF. The CDR3 nucleotides read TGTGCCAGCAGTTACGGTGATAGCGGGAGAGGTTACGAGCAGTACTTC.

This clone was recorded only once. The chain recombines TRBV29-1 with TRBJ2-7, with 10 nucleotides matching TRBD1. Germline V gene data show CDR1 as SQVTM and CDR2 as ANQGSEA. With V trimmed by 2 bases and J by 4 bases, 2 bases remained unmatched. This CDR3 has 13 residues. The CDR3 sequence is CSVEWTGGYEQYF. Here the CDR3 DNA reads TGCAGCGTTGAATGGACAGGGGGGTACGAGCAGTACTTC.